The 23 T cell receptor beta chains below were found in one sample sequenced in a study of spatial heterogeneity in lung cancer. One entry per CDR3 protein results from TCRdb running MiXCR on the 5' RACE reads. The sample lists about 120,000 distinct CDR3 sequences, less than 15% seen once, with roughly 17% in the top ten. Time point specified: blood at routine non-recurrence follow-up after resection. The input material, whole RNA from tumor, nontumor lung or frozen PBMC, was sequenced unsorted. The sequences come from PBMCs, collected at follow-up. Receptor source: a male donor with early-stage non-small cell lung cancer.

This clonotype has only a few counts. CDR3 loop: CASRRAGELFF. The CDR3 DNA is TGTGCCAGTCGACGGGCCGGGGAGCTGTTTTTT. This chain connects TRBV7-9 to TRBJ2-2; D unresolved. The CDR3 loop spans 11 amino acids. V lost 9 bases and J lost 6, with 8 bases in between. CDR1 and CDR2 (germline): SEHNR, FQNEAQ (reference sequence).

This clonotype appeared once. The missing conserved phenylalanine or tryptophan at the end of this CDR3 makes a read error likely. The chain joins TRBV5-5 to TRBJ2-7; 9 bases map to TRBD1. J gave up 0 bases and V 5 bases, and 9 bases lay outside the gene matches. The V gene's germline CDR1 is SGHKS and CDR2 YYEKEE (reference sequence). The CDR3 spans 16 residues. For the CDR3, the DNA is TGTGCCAGCAGACAACAGGGGGCGGCTAGCTCCTACGAGCAGTACCTC. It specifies CASRQQGAASSYEQYL.

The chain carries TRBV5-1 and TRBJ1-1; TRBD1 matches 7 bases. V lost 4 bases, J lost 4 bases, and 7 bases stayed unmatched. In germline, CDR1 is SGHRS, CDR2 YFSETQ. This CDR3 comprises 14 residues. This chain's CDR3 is CASSPQGQGTEAFF. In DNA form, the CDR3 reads TGCGCCAGCAGCCCACAGGGGCAAGGCACTGAAGCTTTCTTT.

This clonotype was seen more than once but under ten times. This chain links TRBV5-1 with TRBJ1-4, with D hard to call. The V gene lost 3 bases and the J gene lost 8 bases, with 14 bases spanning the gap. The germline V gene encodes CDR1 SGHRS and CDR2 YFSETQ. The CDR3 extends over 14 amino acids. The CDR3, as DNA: TGCGCCAGCAGCTCGATCCGGGCGGACGAAAAACTGTTTTTT. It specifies CASSSIRADEKLFF.

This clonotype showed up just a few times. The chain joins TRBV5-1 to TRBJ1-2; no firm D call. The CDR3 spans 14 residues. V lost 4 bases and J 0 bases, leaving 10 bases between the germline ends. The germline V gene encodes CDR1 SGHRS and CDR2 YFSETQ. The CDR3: CASSPVEANYGYTF. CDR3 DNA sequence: TGCGCCAGCAGCCCTGTGGAAGCTAACTATGGCTACACCTTC.

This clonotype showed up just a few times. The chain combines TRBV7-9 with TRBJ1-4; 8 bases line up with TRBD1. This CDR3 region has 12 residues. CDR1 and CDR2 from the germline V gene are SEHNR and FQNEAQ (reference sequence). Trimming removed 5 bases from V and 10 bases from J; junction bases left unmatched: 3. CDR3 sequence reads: CASSPTGGKLFF. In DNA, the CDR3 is TGTGCCAGCAGCCCAACAGGGGGAAAACTGTTTTTT.

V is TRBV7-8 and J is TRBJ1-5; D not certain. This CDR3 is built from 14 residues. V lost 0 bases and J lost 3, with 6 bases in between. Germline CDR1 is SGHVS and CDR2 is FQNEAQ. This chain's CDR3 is CASSLAASNQPQHF. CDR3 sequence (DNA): TGTGCCAGCAGCTTAGCTGCATCCAATCAGCCCCAGCATTTT.

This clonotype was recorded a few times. CDR3 coding DNA: TGTGCCAGCAGGCAAGACAGGGGGTCCTACGAGCAGTACTTC. It specifies CASRQDRGSYEQYF. This rearrangement joins TRBV7-2 to TRBJ2-7; TRBD1 matches at 9 bases. V was clipped by 6 bases and J by 1 base; unmatched bases: 4. This CDR3 region has 14 residues. Germline CDR1 reads SGHTA; CDR2 reads FQGNSA.

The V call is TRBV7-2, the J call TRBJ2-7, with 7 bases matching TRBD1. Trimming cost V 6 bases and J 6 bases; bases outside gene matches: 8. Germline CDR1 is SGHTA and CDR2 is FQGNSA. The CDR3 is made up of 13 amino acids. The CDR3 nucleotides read TGTGCCAGCAGTACCGGACAGGTCCGCGAGCAGTACTTC. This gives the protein CASSTGQVREQYF.

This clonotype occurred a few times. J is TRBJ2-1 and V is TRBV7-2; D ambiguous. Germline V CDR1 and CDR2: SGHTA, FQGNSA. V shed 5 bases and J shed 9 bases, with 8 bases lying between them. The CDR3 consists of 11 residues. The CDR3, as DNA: TGTGCCAGCAGCGGGTTGAGTGAGCAGTTCTTC. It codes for CASSGLSEQFF.

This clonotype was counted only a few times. This chain's CDR3 is CASSPNHREGQPQHF. The DNA for the CDR3 is TGTGCCAGCAGCCCGAACCACAGGGAAGGTCAGCCCCAGCATTTT. The rearrangement joins TRBV7-8 to TRBJ1-5; D might be TRBD1 (6 bases). V was pared by 5 bases and J by 6 bases, with 17 bases between. Germline values: CDR1 SGHVS, CDR2 FQNEAQ. The CDR3 contains 15 residues.

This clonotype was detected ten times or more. DNA for the CDR3: TGTGCCAGCAGTTACGGGGCAGAGTATAATTCACCCCTCCACTTT. Its protein is CASSYGAEYNSPLHF. The rearrangement uses TRBV6-5 and TRBJ1-6, with D perhaps TRBD1 (5 bases). V was cut by 2 bases and J by 4 bases, with 9 bases left in between. CDR3 size: 15 residues. CDR1 and CDR2 (germline): MNHEY, SVGAGI.

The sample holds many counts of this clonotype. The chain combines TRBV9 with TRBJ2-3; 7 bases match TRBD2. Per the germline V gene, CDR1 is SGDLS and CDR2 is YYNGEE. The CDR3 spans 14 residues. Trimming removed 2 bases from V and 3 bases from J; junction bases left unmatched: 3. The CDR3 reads CASSVSGATDTQYF. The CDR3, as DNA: TGTGCCAGCAGCGTCAGCGGGGCGACAGATACGCAGTATTTT.

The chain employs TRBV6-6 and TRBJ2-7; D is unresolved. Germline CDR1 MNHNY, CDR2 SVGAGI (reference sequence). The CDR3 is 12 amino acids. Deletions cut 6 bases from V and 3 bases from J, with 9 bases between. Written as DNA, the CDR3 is TGTGCCAGCAGCCAGACCTTCTACGAGCAGTACTTC. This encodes CASSQTFYEQYF.

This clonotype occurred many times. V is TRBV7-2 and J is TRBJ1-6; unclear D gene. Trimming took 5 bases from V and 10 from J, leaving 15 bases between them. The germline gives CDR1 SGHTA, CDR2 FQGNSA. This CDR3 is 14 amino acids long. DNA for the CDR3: TGTGCCAGCAGCCCGGGCCCTAACTGGTCACCCCTCCACTTT. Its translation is CASSPGPNWSPLHF.

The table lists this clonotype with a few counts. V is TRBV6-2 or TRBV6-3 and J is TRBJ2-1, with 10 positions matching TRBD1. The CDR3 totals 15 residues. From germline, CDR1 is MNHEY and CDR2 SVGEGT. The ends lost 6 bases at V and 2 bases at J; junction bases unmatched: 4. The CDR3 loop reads CASSWGQGTYNEQFF. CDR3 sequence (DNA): TGTGCCAGCAGCTGGGGACAGGGGACCTACAATGAGCAGTTCTTC.

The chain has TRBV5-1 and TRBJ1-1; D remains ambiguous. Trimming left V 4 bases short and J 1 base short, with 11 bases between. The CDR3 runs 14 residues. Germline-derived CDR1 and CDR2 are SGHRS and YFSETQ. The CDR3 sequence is CASSQRTGNTEAFF. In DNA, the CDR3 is TGCGCCAGCAGCCAGAGGACGGGGAACACTGAAGCTTTCTTT.

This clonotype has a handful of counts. CDR3 protein: CASPIRRDTIYEQYF. The CDR3 coding sequence is TGTGCCAGCCCCATTCGTCGGGACACGATCTACGAGCAGTACTTC. The chain uses TRBV28 and TRBJ2-7; D possibly corresponds to TRBD1 (6 bases). This CDR3 spans 15 amino acids. V lost 8 bases and J lost 3, with 20 bases in between. Looked up from germline, CDR1 is MDHEN and CDR2 is SYDVKM. The full variable domain, with the rest looked up from reference TRBV28 and TRBJ2-7, is DVKVTQSSRYLVKRTGEKVFLECVQDMDHENMFWYRQDPGLGLRLIYFSYDVKMKEKGDIPEGYSVSREKKERFSLILESASTNQTSMYLCASPIRRDTIYEQYFGPGTRLTVT.

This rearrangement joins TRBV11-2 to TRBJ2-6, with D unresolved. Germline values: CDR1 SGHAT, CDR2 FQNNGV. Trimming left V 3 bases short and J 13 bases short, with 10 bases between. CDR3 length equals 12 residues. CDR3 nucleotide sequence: TGTGCCAGCAGCTTTTACCCCCAGGTCCTGACTTTC. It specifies CASSFYPQVLTF.

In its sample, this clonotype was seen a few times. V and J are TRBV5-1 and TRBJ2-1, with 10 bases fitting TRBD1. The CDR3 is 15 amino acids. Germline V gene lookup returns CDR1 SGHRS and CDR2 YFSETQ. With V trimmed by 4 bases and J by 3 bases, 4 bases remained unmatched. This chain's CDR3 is CASSPGQGDYNEQFF. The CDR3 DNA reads TGCGCCAGCAGCCCCGGACAGGGGGACTACAATGAGCAGTTCTTC.

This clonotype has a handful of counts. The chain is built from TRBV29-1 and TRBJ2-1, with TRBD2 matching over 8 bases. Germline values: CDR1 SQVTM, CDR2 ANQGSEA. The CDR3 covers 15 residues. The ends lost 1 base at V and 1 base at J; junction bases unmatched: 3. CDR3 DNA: TGCAGCGTTGAAGGGACTAGCTTTTCCTACAATGAGCAGTTCTTC. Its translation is CSVEGTSFSYNEQFF.

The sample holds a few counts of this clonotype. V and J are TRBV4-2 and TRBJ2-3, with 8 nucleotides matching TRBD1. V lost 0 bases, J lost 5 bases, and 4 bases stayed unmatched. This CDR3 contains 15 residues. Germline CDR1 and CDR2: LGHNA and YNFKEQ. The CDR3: CASSQDAQGGDTQYF. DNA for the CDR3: TGTGCCAGCAGCCAAGATGCACAGGGGGGAGATACGCAGTATTTT.

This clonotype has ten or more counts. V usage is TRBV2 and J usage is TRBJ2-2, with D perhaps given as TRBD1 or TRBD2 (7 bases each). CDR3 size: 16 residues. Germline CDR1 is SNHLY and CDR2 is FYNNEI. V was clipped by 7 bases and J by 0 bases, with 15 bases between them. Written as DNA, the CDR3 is TGTGCCAGCAAGGGGAGGGGGCCCGCGAACACCGGGGAGCTGTTTTTT. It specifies CASKGRGPANTGELFF.